The 21 T cell receptor beta chains listed next were all sequenced from one sample in a study of shared clonotypes between healthy human individuals. Profiled with immunoSEQ multiplex PCR; TCRdb holds only in-frame clones, not every one. The sample includes over 1.4 million clones, roughly 96% of them seen just once. Material for sequencing was naive CD4+ T cells sorted from blood. As for subset: CD45RA+ positively selected. Source of these receptors: a man aged 25-40 years in good health.

This clone was found once. The V call is TRBV7-7, the J call TRBJ2-1, with 7 bases aligning to TRBD1. Trimming at V came to 4 bases and at J to 7 bases, leaving 4 bases not matched to a gene. This CDR3 spans 13 amino acids. In germline, CDR1 is SSHAT, CDR2 FNYEAQ (reference sequence). The CDR3 loop reads CASSSTGVNEQFF. The DNA of the CDR3 is TGTGCCAGCAGCTCAACAGGGGTGAATGAGCAGTTCTTC.

This chain joins TRBV5-6 and TRBJ2-1; D gene unclear. CDR1 is SGHDT and CDR2 is YYEEEE in the germline V gene. The CDR3 is 15 amino acids. V was trimmed by 2 bases and J by 11 bases, leaving 20 bases between them. Here the CDR3 DNA reads TGTGCCAGCAGCTTTATGGAACCAAGTACAATTAAGCAGTTCTTC. It translates to CASSFMEPSTIKQFF. Full variable domain (outside the CDR3, taken from reference TRBV5-6 and TRBJ2-1): DAGVTQSPTHLIKTRGQQVTLRCSPKSGHDTVSWYQQALGQGPQFIFQYYEEEERQRGNFPDRFSGHQFPNYSSELNVNALLLGDSALYLCASSFMEPSTIKQFFGPGTRLTVL.

The V gene is TRBV27, the J gene TRBJ1-2; 8 bases agree with TRBD1. V shed 5 bases and J 5 bases; nucleotides not matched to a gene: 10. The CDR3 has 15 residues. CDR1 is MNHEY and CDR2 is SMNVEV in the germline V gene (reference sequence). The CDR3 is CASSVQGARAYGYTF. The CDR3 coding sequence is TGTGCCAGCAGTGTCCAGGGGGCGCGGGCTTATGGCTACACCTTC.

V and J are TRBV6-1 and TRBJ2-7; 7 bases line up with TRBD1. The CDR3 covers 13 residues. The V gene's germline CDR1 is MNHNS and CDR2 SASEGT. The V segment lost 10 bases and the J segment 0 bases; nucleotides outside the gene matches: 6. This CDR3 is CATGTALSYEQYF. CDR3 bases: TGTGCCACCGGGACAGCCCTCTCCTACGAGCAGTACTTC.

The rearrangement uses TRBV15 and TRBJ2-7; the D gene is possibly TRBD1 (6 bases). CDR3 length: 16 residues. The germline CDR1 and CDR2 sequences are LNHNV and YYDKDF (reference sequence). The germline V and J ends were trimmed by 3 bases and 2 bases, with 17 bases remaining between them. CDR3 sequence reads: CATSRALTGSTYEQYF. CDR3 nucleotide sequence: TGTGCCACCAGCAGGGCTTTGACAGGATCTACCTACGAGCAGTACTTC.

As regards this clone: Other DNA sequences in this specimen translate into the identical CDR3. Here the CDR3 reads CASSSDQPQHF. DNA for the CDR3: TGTGCCAGCAGTTCGGATCAGCCCCAGCATTTT. The chain employs TRBV28 and TRBJ1-5, with D uncertain. The CDR3 covers 11 residues. Trimming shortened V by 4 bases and J by 5 bases, and 3 bases separated the two germline ends. Looked up from germline, CDR1 is MDHEN and CDR2 is SYDVKM.

This chain joins TRBV10-2 and TRBJ1-5; a weak D match, TRBD1 (6 bases). The germline V gene has CDR1 WSHSY and CDR2 SAAADI. This CDR3 is 16 amino acids long. Trimming stripped 4 bases from V and 0 bases from J, with 13 bases between. DNA of the CDR3: TGCGCCAGCAGTGCAGGGGATCCCACTAGCAATCAGCCCCAGCATTTT. It translates to CASSAGDPTSNQPQHF.

The chain employs TRBV5-1 and TRBJ2-3; 7 bases align to TRBD1. The trim removed 4 bases at V and 2 bases at J, leaving 10 bases unmatched. The CDR3 extends over 16 amino acids. Germline CDR1 is SGHRS and CDR2 is YFSETQ. The CDR3 is CASSPRGQPTTDTQYF. The CDR3 coding sequence is TGCGCCAGCAGCCCCCGGGGACAGCCCACCACAGATACGCAGTATTTT.

V gene TRBV6-6 combines with J gene TRBJ1-5, with 11 bases matching TRBD1. This CDR3 has 15 amino acids. J gave up 5 bases and V 8 bases, and 8 bases lay outside the gene matches. Germline CDR1 and CDR2: MNHNY and SVGAGI (reference sequence). For the CDR3, the DNA is TGTGCCAGCCGATGGACAGGGGGCCGAGATCAGCCCCAGCATTTT. Amino acid sequence: CASRWTGGRDQPQHF.

V and J are TRBV5-8 and TRBJ1-5; D unclear. Trimming removed 0 bases at V and 0 bases at J, with 7 bases between. Germline lookup yields CDR1 SGHTS and CDR2 YDEGEE. The CDR3 length is 15 residues. The CDR3: CASSLGVYSNQPQHF. The CDR3 DNA follows: TGTGCCAGCAGCTTGGGCGTGTATAGCAATCAGCCCCAGCATTTT.

The rearrangement links TRBV18 to TRBJ2-7; D ambiguous. V lost 3 bases, J lost 5 bases, and 11 bases lay in between. The CDR3 length is 13 residues. The germline gives CDR1 KGHSH, CDR2 LQKENI. The CDR3 spells CASSPVGENEQYF. The CDR3 DNA reads TGTGCCAGCTCACCGGTGGGTGAGAACGAGCAGTACTTC.

DNA of the CDR3: TGCGCCAGCAGTCGAACGACAGCGGAAGAGCAGTACTTC. As protein: CASSRTTAEEQYF. V gene TRBV5-1 combines with J gene TRBJ2-7, with D tentatively TRBD1 or TRBD2 (5 bases each). V lost 5 bases, J lost 7 bases, and 16 bases lay in between. The CDR3 length is 13 residues. CDR1 and CDR2 (germline): SGHRS, YFSETQ. Using reference TRBV5-1 and TRBJ2-7 for the parts outside the CDR3, the full variable domain is KAGVTQTPRYLIKTRGQQVTLSCSPISGHRSVSWYQQTPGQGLQFLFEYFSETQRNKGNFPGRFSGRQFSNSRSEMNVSTLELGDSALYLCASSRTTAEEQYFGPGTRLTVT.

The V gene is TRBV10-3, the J gene TRBJ2-3, with 8 positions matching TRBD2. Germline trimming cut 5 bases from V and 3 bases from J; bases unmatched to any gene: 7. Germline CDR1 ENHRY, CDR2 SYGVKD. The length of the CDR3 is 15 residues. CDR3 nucleotides: TGTGCCATCAGTCCGGGACTAGGGAGTACAGATACGCAGTATTTT. This codes for CAISPGLGSTDTQYF.

The rearrangement joins TRBV6-1 to TRBJ1-1; D may be TRBD1 (5 bases). This CDR3 has 13 residues. The germline V gene encodes CDR1 MNHNS and CDR2 SASEGT. V shed 4 bases and J shed 4 bases, with 10 bases lying between them. The CDR3 reads CASSVGTFTEAFF. The CDR3 coding sequence is TGTGCCAGCAGTGTCGGGACGTTCACTGAAGCTTTCTTT.

The rearrangement uses TRBV27 and TRBJ2-3, with 11 bases fitting TRBD2. The CDR3 covers 16 residues. Germline V lookup: CDR1 MNHEY, CDR2 SMNVEV (reference sequence). With 7 bases clipped from V and 0 bases from J, the junction kept 6 bases outside the gene matches. The CDR3 DNA reads as TGTGCCAGCACCTTTCGACTAGCGGGAAGCACAGATACGCAGTATTTT. It yields the protein CASTFRLAGSTDTQYF.

This chain connects TRBV5-1 to TRBJ2-7; maybe TRBD1 (6 bases). In germline, CDR1 is SGHRS, CDR2 YFSETQ. Trimming pared 1 base from V and 2 bases from J, leaving 22 bases between. The CDR3 spans 18 residues. CDR3 nucleotide sequence: TGCGCCAGCAGCTTGTCACTACCACCCGACAGGAGTCCCTACGAGCAGTACTTC. Its protein is CASSLSLPPDRSPYEQYF.

For this clone: Other DNA sequences from this sample encode an identical CDR3 as well. The V and J genes are TRBV29-1 and TRBJ1-5, with D hard to call. Germline CDR1 SQVTM, CDR2 ANQGSEA. V lost 6 bases and J lost 4, with 10 bases in between. The CDR3 runs 12 residues. The CDR3 region is CSVGGVNQPQHF. As DNA, the CDR3 is TGCAGCGTCGGTGGTGTGAATCAGCCCCAGCATTTT.

The rearrangement joins TRBV28 to TRBJ2-3; D is possibly TRBD2 (6 bases). V lost 7 bases and J lost 3, with 17 bases in between. In germline, CDR1 is MDHEN, CDR2 SYDVKM. The CDR3 is 15 residues long. The CDR3 region is CASITGVTGTDTQYF. In DNA, the CDR3 is TGTGCCAGCATTACGGGAGTCACGGGAACAGATACGCAGTATTTT.

This chain connects TRBV11-2 to TRBJ2-4, with D perhaps assigned TRBD1 or TRBD2 (5 bases each). The germline CDR1 and CDR2 sequences are SGHAT and FQNNGV. Trimming took 6 bases from V and 6 from J, leaving 15 bases between them. This CDR3 is built from 14 residues. The CDR3 DNA is TGTGCCAGCAGACCTATCCGGGGCCCAAACATTCAGTACTTC. It encodes CASRPIRGPNIQYF.

This clone was seen only a few times. The rearrangement joins TRBV9 to TRBJ1-4, with TRBD1 identical over 8 bases. Looked up from germline, CDR1 is SGDLS and CDR2 is YYNGEE. The CDR3 length is 15 residues. V lost 1 base to trimming and J lost 7 bases; unmatched junction nucleotides: 6. For the CDR3, the DNA is TGTGCCAGCAGCGTACAGGGGGCTCAGGGTGAAAAACTGTTTTTT. Amino acid sequence: CASSVQGAQGEKLFF.

This chain connects TRBV2 to TRBJ2-5; TRBD1 matches 10 bases. V lost 6 bases and J lost 1; bases outside the gene matches: 5. The CDR3 has 15 residues. Germline CDR1 and CDR2: SNHLY and FYNNEI. CDR3 bases: TGTGCCAGCAGGAGACAGGGGGCGGTCCAAGAGACCCAGTACTTC. This translates into CASRRQGAVQETQYF.